The TCR beta chain described here comes from a study of T-cell reconstitution after alpha-beta-depleted transplantation in children. Trimming removed 10 bases from V and 2 bases from J; junction bases left unmatched: 5. The CDR3 contains 13 residues. Study outcomes and limitations: Newly produced T cells mostly accounted for T-cell counts and diversity one year post-transplant. Surviving recipient T cells and thymic progenitors underlay high day-60 TCRbeta diversity in some patients. Alpha-beta T cells present about two months after transplant were reported to originate from several hundred expanded graft clones.

Unique molecular identifiers were incorporated into the prepared TCRbeta library. From the PCR reads, TCRdb called clonotypes with MiXCR, one entry per CDR3 protein. The sample has 800,000 to 1,000,000 distinct CDR3 sequences, 25% to 35% seen once. Remarks on this clonotype: Its antigen is currently unknown.

The TCR sequence derives from a boy in the first two years of life who had a stem cell transplant for SCID, so the T cells may come from the graft donor. The chain employs TRBV12-3 or TRBV12-4 and TRBJ2-3; TRBD1 matches at 8 bases. The material sequenced was PBMCs, mostly from graft donor cells, taken 360 days after TCRalphabeta/CD19-depleted stem cell transplant. This CDR3 is CAIRQGNTDTQYF. For the CDR3, the DNA is TGTGCCATAAGACAGGGGAACACAGATACGCAGTATTTT.